Below, 9 T cell receptor beta chains from the same sample are listed, as sequenced in a study of cytomegalovirus exposure and HLA in healthy donors (dated by TCRdb to about 2017). The library relied on the immunoSEQ multiplex PCR assay. A mixture of 60 forward primers for TCR Vbeta segments and 13 reverse primers for TCR Jbeta segments was used in the multiplex PCR. The table comes from immuneACCESS by way of TCRdb, which keeps in-frame sequences with V and J called. Part of the clones is missing from these tables; in studies checked, under half for an unresolved V gene and the rest for unknown reasons. The sample has tens of thousands of clones on record, 70% to 80% of them singletons. 51% of the sample goes to the ten largest clones. The material sequenced was PBMCs. These receptors were obtained from a man in his forties or fifties in good health and CMV-seropositive.

V is TRBV6-6 and J is TRBJ2-1; 9 bases map to TRBD2. Germline CDR1 MNHNY, CDR2 SVGAGI (reference sequence). J was trimmed by 9 bases and V by 10 bases; bases with no gene match: 10. This CDR3 contains 13 residues. CDR3 coding DNA: TGTGCCATTAGAGGGACTAGCAGTCCTGAGCAGTTCTTC. It is translated as CAIRGTSSPEQFF.

The gene calls are TRBV7-6 and TRBJ1-2, with D uncertain. This CDR3 comprises 13 residues. CDR1 SGHVS and CDR2 FNYEAQ come from the germline V gene. V was cut by 1 base and J by 2 bases, with 5 bases left in between. CDR3 in amino acids: CASSLGLNYGYTF. CDR3 in DNA: TGTGCCAGCAGCTTAGGGCTGAACTATGGCTACACCTTC. The whole variable domain, filled in from reference TRBV7-6 and TRBJ1-2, reads GAGVSQSPRYKVTKRGQDVALRCDPISGHVSLYWYRQALGQGPEFLTYFNYEAQQDKSGLPNDRFSAERPEGSISTLTIQRTEQRDSAMYRCASSLGLNYGYTFGSGTRLTVV.

The V and J genes are TRBV9 and TRBJ2-3, with 9 bases that match TRBD2. Germline V lookup: CDR1 SGDLS, CDR2 YYNGEE. After removal of 0 bases from V and 5 bases from J, the junction contained 22 bases not matched to a gene. The CDR3 length is 21 residues. CDR3 protein: CASSVASLLVGREGRLDTQYF. The CDR3 region has the DNA TGTGCCAGCAGCGTAGCTTCTCTCCTGGTGGGGCGGGAGGGCCGGTTAGATACGCAGTATTTT.

This chain links TRBV28 with TRBJ1-2; the match to TRBD1 covers 8 bases. This CDR3 comprises 18 residues. The V gene's germline CDR1 is MDHEN and CDR2 SYDVKM. Unmatched junction bases numbered 14, after V lost 4 bases and J lost 1 base. The CDR3 bases are TGTGCCAGCAGTTCGACAGGGGCCAGTCAAGCGGTTAACTATGGCTACACCTTC. Its translation is CASSSTGASQAVNYGYTF.

On this clone itself: A junction boundary mismatches the germline segment, possibly from a read error. The chain employs TRBV7-9 and TRBJ1-1; the D is unclear. CDR1 and CDR2 (germline): SEHNR, FQNEAQ (reference sequence). This CDR3 is 15 amino acids long. For the CDR3, the DNA is TGTGCCAGCAGCTTAGCCCCGACATTGAACACTGGAGCTTTCTTT. Amino acid sequence: CASSLAPTLNTGAFF.

This rearrangement joins TRBV6-5 to TRBJ1-1; 9 bases map to TRBD1. The CDR3 spans 15 residues. The J segment lost 1 base and the V segment lost 0 bases, leaving 0 bases of the junction unmatched. The germline CDR1 and CDR2 sequences are MNHEY and SVGAGI. CDR3 sequence: CASSYSDRGNTEAFF. DNA of the CDR3: TGTGCCAGCAGTTACTCGGACAGGGGGAACACTGAAGCTTTCTTT.

V is TRBV5-1 and J is TRBJ2-1, with 9 positions matching TRBD2. The V and J ends lost 5 bases and 5 bases, in that order; junction bases with no gene match: 5. Germline V CDR1 and CDR2: SGHRS, YFSETQ. This CDR3 contains 14 residues. The CDR3 DNA reads as TGCGCCAGCAGAAAGGGACTAGCACACAATGAGCAGTTCTTC. This gives the protein CASRKGLAHNEQFF.

CDR3 sequence (DNA): TGTGCCAGCAGCTCGACAGGGTTGGTCCTAGCGGGAGAGACCCAGTACTTC. It translates to CASSSTGLVLAGETQYF. V usage is TRBV5-6 and J usage is TRBJ2-5; TRBD2 is a possible D gene (8 bases). Per germline, CDR1 SGHDT and CDR2 YYEEEE. V was pared by 3 bases and J by 4 bases, with 22 bases between. The CDR3 runs to 17 residues. Full variable domain (missing parts from reference TRBV5-6 and TRBJ2-5): DAGVTQSPTHLIKTRGQQVTLRCSPKSGHDTVSWYQQALGQGPQFIFQYYEEEERQRGNFPDRFSGHQFPNYSSELNVNALLLGDSALYLCASSSTGLVLAGETQYFGPGTRLLVL.

This clone was counted a few times. The V gene is TRBV4-3, the J gene TRBJ2-1; D gene unclear. CDR3 length equals 17 residues. Germline values: CDR1 LGHNA, CDR2 YSLEER. V lost 0 bases to trimming and J lost 3 bases, with 15 bases between them. CDR3 region: CASSQDMSLLLYNEQFF. For the CDR3, the DNA is TGCGCCAGCAGCCAAGATATGAGCTTACTCCTCTACAATGAGCAGTTCTTC.